The 10 T cell receptor beta chains in this list originate from one sample, sequenced in a study of cytomegalovirus exposure and HLA in healthy donors. PCR used 60 Vbeta primers and 13 Jbeta primers. Profiling relied on immunoSEQ multiplex PCR, and the TCRdb table lists in-frame clones only, not all of them. The repertoire consists of about 100,000 clones, with about 83% occurring once and the leading ten covering more than 4.5%. The source material was PBMCs. These receptors all stem from a female donor in good health and CMV-seropositive.

This chain uses TRBV27 with TRBJ2-1; D is ambiguous. Trimming stripped 3 bases from V and 2 bases from J, with 14 bases between. This CDR3 has 16 residues. Germline CDR1 is MNHEY and CDR2 is SMNVEV (reference sequence). CDR3 nucleotide sequence: TGTGCCAGCAGTTTCCCCCAAGGCGGCACCTACAATGAGCAGTTCTTC. It translates to CASSFPQGGTYNEQFF.

V gene TRBV10-1 combines with J gene TRBJ1-4, with 11 bases matching TRBD1. Germline assignment: CDR1 WNHNN and CDR2 SYGVQD (reference sequence). The junction had 12 bases not matched to a gene; V was cut back by 6 bases and J by 3 bases. The CDR3 runs to 18 residues. The CDR3 DNA is TGCGCCAGCAGCCCCGGGACAGGGGGACTCGGAGCTAATGAAAAACTGTTTTTT. Protein: CASSPGTGGLGANEKLFF.

The chain joins TRBV2 to TRBJ2-5; TRBD2 agrees at 12 bases. The CDR3 runs to 16 residues. Germline trimming cut 5 bases from V and 5 bases from J; bases unmatched to any gene: 9. The germline V gene encodes CDR1 SNHLY and CDR2 FYNNEI. CDR3 sequence: CASSKLAGGAAETQYF. CDR3 DNA: TGTGCCAGCAGTAAACTAGCGGGAGGTGCCGCGGAGACCCAGTACTTC. Filled out from reference TRBV2 and TRBJ2-5, the complete variable domain reads EPEVTQTPSHQVTQMGQEVILRCVPISNHLYFYWYRQILGQKVEFLVSFYNNEISEKSEIFDDQFSVERPDGSNFTLKIRSTKLEDSAMYFCASSKLAGGAAETQYFGPGTRLLVL.

The genes are TRBV5-1 and TRBJ1-5; the D gene is possibly TRBD1 (5 bases). The germline V gene encodes CDR1 SGHRS and CDR2 YFSETQ. The V gene lost 4 bases and the J gene lost 3 bases, with 11 bases spanning the gap. The CDR3 is 14 amino acids. As DNA, the CDR3 is TGCGCCAGCAGCCCGGCAGGGAACAATCAGCCCCAGCATTTT. It codes for CASSPAGNNQPQHF.

The genes are TRBV27 and TRBJ2-1; 7 nucleotides match TRBD2. V shed 10 bases, J shed 6 bases, and the junction held 15 bases outside the gene matches. The CDR3 has 15 amino acids. In germline, CDR1 is MNHEY, CDR2 SMNVEV (reference sequence). The CDR3 DNA is TGTGCCACCCTGGGAGGAGGGAGGGCGAGCAATGAGCAGTTCTTC. Protein sequence: CATLGGGRASNEQFF.

The J gene is TRBJ2-5, the V gene TRBV28, with 7 bases lining up with TRBD1. With V trimmed by 6 bases and J by 1 base, 2 bases remained unmatched. Germline lookup yields CDR1 MDHEN and CDR2 SYDVKM. This CDR3 contains 13 residues. CDR3 sequence (DNA): TGTGCCAGCAGGGGGACAGCCCAAGAGACCCAGTACTTC. It encodes CASRGTAQETQYF.

The rearrangement links TRBV7-2 to TRBJ2-3; a possible D gene is TRBD2 (6 bases). V was clipped by 4 bases and J by 9 bases, with 23 bases between them. The CDR3 extends over 16 amino acids. CDR1 and CDR2 from the germline V gene are SGHTA and FQGNSA. The CDR3 region is CASSSAPFPPSVTQYF. DNA of the CDR3: TGTGCCAGCAGCTCAGCCCCTTTCCCCCCTAGCGTGACGCAGTATTTT.

The chain employs TRBV7-3 and TRBJ2-7; 11 bases map to TRBD1. This CDR3 contains 15 residues. Germline V gene data show CDR1 as SGHTA and CDR2 as FQGTGA. V gave up 4 bases and J gave up 4 bases; unmatched junction bases: 6. The CDR3 sequence: CASSYGQGASYEQYF. The DNA for the CDR3 is TGTGCCAGCAGCTACGGACAGGGGGCCTCATACGAGCAGTACTTC.

Concerning this clone itself: The identical CDR3 is also encoded by other nucleotide sequences in the sample. The genes are TRBV7-2 and TRBJ2-7; possibly TRBD1 for D (7 bases). Germline V gene lookup returns CDR1 SGHTA and CDR2 FQGNSA. The CDR3 is made up of 15 amino acids. With 5 bases removed from V and 2 bases from J, the gap between germline ends came to 16 bases. The CDR3 loop reads CASSRAGGRTYEQYF. CDR3 nucleotides: TGTGCCAGCAGCAGGGCAGGGGGGCGGACCTACGAGCAGTACTTC. Together with reference TRBV7-2 and TRBJ2-7, the CDR3 gives the full variable domain: GAGVSQSPSNKVTEKGKDVELRCDPISGHTALYWYRQSLGQGLEFLIYFQGNSAPDKSGLPSDRFSAERTGGSVSTLTIQRTQQEDSAVYLCASSRAGGRTYEQYFGPGTRLTVT.

The chain joins TRBV7-6 to TRBJ2-2, with D tentatively TRBD1 (6 bases). Germline V lookup: CDR1 SGHVS, CDR2 FNYEAQ. The CDR3 totals 14 residues. V was trimmed by 5 bases and J by 0 bases, leaving 7 bases between them. The CDR3 reads CASSRTANTGELFF. In DNA form, the CDR3 reads TGTGCCAGCAGCCGGACAGCGAACACCGGGGAGCTGTTTTTT. Variable domain in full (rest from reference TRBV7-6 and TRBJ2-2): GAGVSQSPRYKVTKRGQDVALRCDPISGHVSLYWYRQALGQGPEFLTYFNYEAQQDKSGLPNDRFSAERPEGSISTLTIQRTEQRDSAMYRCASSRTANTGELFFGEGSRLTVL.